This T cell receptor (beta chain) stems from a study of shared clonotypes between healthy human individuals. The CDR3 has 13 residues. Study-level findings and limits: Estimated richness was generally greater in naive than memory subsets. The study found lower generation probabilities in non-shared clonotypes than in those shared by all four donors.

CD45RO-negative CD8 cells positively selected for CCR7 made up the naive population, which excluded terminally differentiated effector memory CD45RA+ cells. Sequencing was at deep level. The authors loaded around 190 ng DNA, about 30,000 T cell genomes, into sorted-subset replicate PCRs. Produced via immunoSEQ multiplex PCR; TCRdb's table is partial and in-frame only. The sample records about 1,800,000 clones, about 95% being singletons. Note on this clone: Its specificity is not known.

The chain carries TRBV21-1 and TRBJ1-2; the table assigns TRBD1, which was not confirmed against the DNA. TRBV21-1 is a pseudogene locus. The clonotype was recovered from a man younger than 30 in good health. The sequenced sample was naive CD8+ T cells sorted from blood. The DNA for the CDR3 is TGTGCCAGCAGCAAAGGGGGGCTGCGAGGCTACACCTTC. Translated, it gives CASSKGGLRGYTF.